These 3 T cell receptor beta chains were all obtained from the same sample, sequenced in a study of blood T cell repertoires in COVID-19. The table came from immunoSEQ multiplex PCR; TCRdb's copy has only in-frame clones and leaves some out. The sample records about 250,000 clones, more than 80% being singletons. The sequenced sample consisted of peripheral blood. The receptor source for this set is a woman younger than 45 with active or convalescent COVID-19.

The chain joins TRBV9 to TRBJ2-3, with TRBD2 matching over 9 bases. Unmatched junction bases numbered 4, after V lost 0 bases and J lost 2 bases. The CDR3 has 16 residues. CDR1 and CDR2 from the germline V gene are SGDLS and YYNGEE. The CDR3, as DNA: TGTGCCAGCAGCGTAGGTACTAGCGGGTACACAGATACGCAGTATTTT. Translation gives CASSVGTSGYTDTQYF.

The chain uses TRBV18 and TRBJ1-2, with TRBD1 as a possible D gene (6 bases). CDR3 length: 13 residues. V was trimmed by 3 bases and J by 8 bases, leaving 13 bases between them. The germline V gene has CDR1 KGHSH and CDR2 LQKENI. The CDR3 DNA reads as TGTGCCAGCTCACCGCTGGGGGCGGTCGGCTACACCTTC. The encoded protein is CASSPLGAVGYTF.

CDR3 sequence (DNA): TGCAGTGCTCACAGGGCGGATGGCTACACCTTC. As protein: CSAHRADGYTF. The chain carries TRBV20-1 and TRBJ1-2; possible D gene TRBD1, 6 bases. V was cut by 5 bases and J by 6 bases, with 10 bases left in between. The CDR3 is 11 amino acids. Germline V gene sequence: CDR1 DFQATT, CDR2 SNEGSKA (reference sequence).